The present entry profiles one TCR beta chain with its context. Germline V gene sequence: CDR1 MGHRA, CDR2 YSYEKL. The CDR3 is 17 amino acids. V was cut by 1 base and J by 1 base, with 16 bases left in between. This sample is drawn from a study of blood T cells in healthy people across ages. A second roughly 7 to 11 cycle PCR used barcoded and J-beta primers. From the 5' RACE reads, TCRdb called clonotypes with MiXCR, one entry per CDR3 protein. The profile shows hundreds of thousands of distinct CDR3 sequences, roughly 26% of them singletons. These data also formed part of another study, on T cells of mothers and their children. That paper adds: Sequencing returned over 9 million TCR beta CDR3 reads per mother and about 3 million per child.

This receptor was obtained from a boy aged 5-17 years in good health. The sequencing sample was made of blood. The chain employs TRBV4-1 and TRBJ2-5; no firm D call. The CDR3 region is CASSQVPFLEFQETQYF. CDR3 nucleotides: TGCGCCAGCAGCCAAGTTCCATTCCTGGAGTTCCAAGAGACCCAGTACTTC.